Below are 11 T cell receptor beta chains sequenced from a single sample in a study of cytomegalovirus exposure and HLA in healthy donors. PCR amplification relied on 60 Vbeta primers (plus 13 Jbeta primers). Assay: immunoSEQ multiplex PCR; the TCRdb copy retains only in-frame clones and omits some. Of 110,000 or so clones listed, over 75% were seen once; the top ten hold around 2.7%. The specimen was PBMCs. These TCRs come from a woman younger than 35 in good health and CMV-seronegative.

This chain joins TRBV19 and TRBJ2-1; 8 bases are a match to TRBD2. CDR3 length equals 15 residues. After removal of 5 bases from V and 7 bases from J, the junction contained 10 bases not matched to a gene. From germline, CDR1 is LNHDA and CDR2 SQIVND (reference sequence). The CDR3 DNA reads as TGTGCCAGTAGTGTTAGCGGGGAGAGTGGGAATGAGCAGTTCTTC. Amino acids: CASSVSGESGNEQFF.

This chain joins TRBV6-1 and TRBJ1-5, with 9 bases aligning to TRBD1. V shed 3 bases, J shed 9 bases, and the junction held 9 bases outside the gene matches. This CDR3 has 15 amino acids. Germline CDR1 and CDR2: MNHNS and SASEGT. In DNA, the CDR3 is TGTGCCAGCAGTGACGGGACAGGGCCAGGGAGGCCCCAGCATTTT. This encodes CASSDGTGPGRPQHF.

The chain joins TRBV5-1 to TRBJ2-5; 12 nucleotides agree with TRBD2. V was pared by 3 bases and J by 4 bases, with 7 bases of the junction left unmatched. Germline values: CDR1 SGHRS, CDR2 YFSETQ. The CDR3 spans 16 residues. The CDR3 here is CASSSGLAGLGETQYF. In DNA form, the CDR3 reads TGCGCCAGCAGCTCTGGACTAGCGGGGTTAGGAGAGACCCAGTACTTC.

This clone was seen a handful of times. The chain has TRBV6-6 and TRBJ1-5, with 7 bases matching TRBD1. V lost 6 bases to trimming and J lost 7 bases; unmatched junction nucleotides: 9. CDR1 and CDR2 from the germline V gene are MNHNY and SVGAGI (reference sequence). The CDR3 is made up of 14 amino acids. The chain's CDR3 is CASSLLTGTQPQHF. The DNA of the CDR3 is TGTGCCAGCAGCCTCCTGACAGGGACGCAGCCCCAGCATTTT.

There are a few counts of this clone. The V call is TRBV19, the J call TRBJ1-1; TRBD1 is a possible D gene (5 bases). The V gene lost 4 bases and the J gene lost 5 bases, with 14 bases spanning the gap. The CDR3 is made up of 14 amino acids. Germline CDR1 and CDR2: LNHDA and SQIVND (reference sequence). The CDR3 DNA reads TGTGCCAGTAGTACCGGACGGGGGGGAACTGAAGCTTTCTTT. This gives the protein CASSTGRGGTEAFF. Full variable domain (missing parts from reference TRBV19 and TRBJ1-1): DGGITQSPKYLFRKEGQNVTLSCEQNLNHDAMYWYRQDPGQGLRLIYYSQIVNDFQKGDIAEGYSVSREKKESFPLTVTSAQKNPTAFYLCASSTGRGGTEAFFGQGTRLTVV.

V gene TRBV19 combines with J gene TRBJ2-3; 7 bases match TRBD1. Germline V gives CDR1 LNHDA, CDR2 SQIVND (reference sequence). Losses at the gene ends were 4 bases for V and 4 bases for J; bases not matched to a gene: 5. The CDR3 is 14 residues long. The CDR3 sequence: CASSTQGKADTQYF. The CDR3 DNA reads TGTGCCAGTAGTACACAGGGGAAGGCAGATACGCAGTATTTT.

The chain combines TRBV2 with TRBJ1-1, with D hard to call. V was shortened by 6 bases and J by 0 bases, with 11 bases between the two germline ends. The CDR3 contains 14 residues. Germline V gene data show CDR1 as SNHLY and CDR2 as FYNNEI. The CDR3 nucleotides read TGTGCCAGCAGCAGATATCAATTGAACACTGAAGCTTTCTTT. It specifies CASSRYQLNTEAFF.

The rearrangement links TRBV15 to TRBJ2-5; 13 bases map to TRBD2. The junction had 5 bases not matched to a gene; V was cut back by 3 bases and J by 7 bases. The CDR3 consists of 15 residues. The germline gives CDR1 LNHNV, CDR2 YYDKDF (reference sequence). The CDR3 is CATSRTSGGLGTQYF. Written as DNA, the CDR3 is TGTGCCACCAGCAGGACTAGCGGGGGGTTGGGGACCCAGTACTTC.

This chain links TRBV5-1 with TRBJ2-6, with 7 bases matching TRBD1. The CDR3 has 15 amino acids. Looked up from germline, CDR1 is SGHRS and CDR2 is YFSETQ. V shed 5 bases and J 4 bases; nucleotides not matched to a gene: 6. CDR3 in amino acids: CASSLTGVGANVLTF. The CDR3 DNA sequence: TGCGCCAGCAGTTTAACAGGGGTGGGGGCCAACGTCCTGACTTTC.

This clone showed up just once. This chain links TRBV7-2 with TRBJ1-5, with D perhaps TRBD1 (5 bases). CDR3 length: 15 residues. Germline V CDR1 and CDR2: SGHTA, FQGNSA. Trimming removed 2 bases from V and 2 bases from J, with 10 bases in between. As DNA, the CDR3 is TGTGCCAGCAGCTTAATGGGGGAGGGCAATCAGCCCCAGCATTTT. Translated, it gives CASSLMGEGNQPQHF. The full variable domain, rest sourced from reference TRBV7-2 and TRBJ1-5, is GAGVSQSPSNKVTEKGKDVELRCDPISGHTALYWYRQSLGQGLEFLIYFQGNSAPDKSGLPSDRFSAERTGGSVSTLTIQRTQQEDSAVYLCASSLMGEGNQPQHFGDGTRLSIL.

The rearrangement uses TRBV15 and TRBJ2-3; 8 nucleotides agree with TRBD2. From germline, CDR1 is LNHNV and CDR2 YYDKDF (reference sequence). With 5 bases clipped from V and 4 bases from J, the junction kept 5 bases outside the gene matches. CDR3 length: 14 amino acids. The CDR3 nucleotides are TGTGCCACCAGCCAGCGGGAGAATCCAGATACGCAGTATTTT. This sequence encodes CATSQRENPDTQYF.